These 23 T cell receptor beta chains share one sample of origin, sequenced in a study of blood T cell repertoires in COVID-19. TCRdb keeps only in-frame clones here, not all; method: immunoSEQ multiplex PCR. The sample has hundreds of thousands of clones, under 90% seen once. The material sequenced was PBMCs or T cells enriched from blood (not recorded which). The receptor source for this set is a woman in her forties or fifties who had been exposed to COVID-19.

Turning to this clone: In the same sample, other DNA sequences code for this CDR3. V usage is TRBV12-3 or TRBV12-4 and J usage is TRBJ1-1; D remains ambiguous. The CDR3 is 13 residues long. V gave up 1 base and J gave up 3 bases, with 6 bases separating them. The CDR3 loop reads CASSLGTYTEAFF. The CDR3 coding sequence is TGTGCCAGCAGTTTAGGGACTTACACTGAAGCTTTCTTT.

This chain uses TRBV6-5 with TRBJ2-7; 8 nucleotides align to TRBD2. CDR1 is MNHEY and CDR2 is SVGAGI in the germline V gene. The ends lost 6 bases at V and 3 bases at J; junction bases unmatched: 7. CDR3 size: 14 residues. The CDR3 protein is CASRSREGRYEQYF. CDR3 DNA sequence: TGTGCCAGCAGATCTCGGGAGGGGCGCTACGAGCAGTACTTC.

The chain has TRBV29-1 and TRBJ2-5; 9 nucleotides match TRBD1. This CDR3 is 13 amino acids long. Germline CDR1 reads SQVTM; CDR2 reads ANQGSEA. Trimming took 3 bases from V and 1 from J; bases not matched to a gene: 0. In DNA form, the CDR3 reads TGCAGCGTTGAGGACAGGGGCCAAGAGACCCAGTACTTC. Translation gives CSVEDRGQETQYF.

This clone was found once. The chain uses TRBV5-1 and TRBJ1-1; TRBD1 might be the D (5 bases). V lost 4 bases and J 4 bases, leaving 20 bases between the germline ends. This CDR3 region has 16 residues. Germline lookup yields CDR1 SGHRS and CDR2 YFSETQ. CDR3 residues: CASSPILGGGGTEAFF. The CDR3 DNA is TGCGCCAGCAGCCCGATATTGGGCGGGGGGGGCACTGAAGCTTTCTTT.

This chain links TRBV6-5 with TRBJ1-2; weak D call: TRBD1 (5 bases). The CDR3 is made up of 12 amino acids. CDR1 is MNHEY and CDR2 is SVGAGI in the germline V gene. Trimming pared 7 bases from V and 7 bases from J, leaving 13 bases between. CDR3 nucleotide sequence: TGTGCCAGCACCCTAGAAGGGGCTGGCTACACCTTC. It specifies CASTLEGAGYTF.

The V call is TRBV29-1, the J call TRBJ2-7; possible D gene TRBD1, 5 bases. Trimming shortened V by 5 bases and J by 4 bases, and 12 bases separated the two germline ends. CDR3 size: 12 residues. From germline, CDR1 is SQVTM and CDR2 ANQGSEA. This CDR3 is CSVWSGLYEQYF. The DNA of the CDR3 is TGCAGCGTTTGGTCAGGGCTTTACGAGCAGTACTTC.

This chain connects TRBV3-1 (or the pseudogene TRBV3-2) to TRBJ1-1; tentative D call: TRBD1 (5 bases). Germline CDR1 and CDR2: LGHDT and YNNKEL (reference sequence). CDR3 length: 16 residues. V was trimmed by 2 bases and J by 3 bases, leaving 16 bases between them. CDR3 DNA sequence: TGTGCCAGCAGCCAAACAGGAGGGACGAAGGACACTGAAGCTTTCTTT. Amino acid sequence: CASSQTGGTKDTEAFF.

The chain employs TRBV11-2 and TRBJ2-3, with 7 bases aligning to TRBD2. Germline CDR1 reads SGHAT; CDR2 reads FQNNGV. The CDR3 has 16 residues. V trimming: 4 bases; J trimming: 1 base; junction bases outside the gene matches: 8. CDR3 coding DNA: TGTGCCAGCAGCTCCGCTGCCAGCGGGGGCACAGATACGCAGTATTTT. The encoded protein is CASSSAASGGTDTQYF.

This clone turned up a few times. The chain uses TRBV5-6 and TRBJ1-6; TRBD1 aligns across 8 bases. Germline CDR1 SGHDT, CDR2 YYEEEE. V was pared by 3 bases and J by 11 bases, with 4 bases of the junction left unmatched. CDR3 length equals 13 residues. The CDR3: CASSWDRQTPLHF. In nucleotides, the CDR3 is TGTGCCAGCAGCTGGGACAGGCAGACACCCCTCCACTTT.

The rearrangement uses TRBV3-1 (or the pseudogene TRBV3-2) and TRBJ2-7; 9 nucleotides align to TRBD1. Germline assignment: CDR1 LGHDT and CDR2 YNNKEL (reference sequence). There are 14 residues in the CDR3. Unmatched junction bases numbered 6, after V lost 5 bases and J lost 4 bases. This chain's CDR3 is CASSSGTGLYEQYF. The CDR3 DNA reads TGTGCCAGCAGCTCCGGGACAGGGTTGTACGAGCAGTACTTC.

This clone was observed a few times. V is TRBV19 and J is TRBJ2-4, with 7 nucleotides matching TRBD2. CDR3 length equals 16 residues. CDR1 is LNHDA and CDR2 is SQIVND in the germline V gene (reference sequence). The V and J ends lost 6 bases and 2 bases, in that order; junction bases with no gene match: 10. The CDR3 spells CASSTYGGGTKNIQYF. Written as DNA, the CDR3 is TGTGCCAGTAGCACCTACGGCGGGGGAACCAAAAACATTCAGTACTTC.

The chain is built from TRBV5-1 and TRBJ2-2; 7 nucleotides match TRBD1. Looked up from germline, CDR1 is SGHRS and CDR2 is YFSETQ. J was trimmed by 0 bases and V by 0 bases; bases with no gene match: 2. CDR3 length: 16 amino acids. CDR3 nucleotide sequence: TGCGCCAGCAGCTTGGAGGGGGCGCCGAACACCGGGGAGCTGTTTTTT. This encodes CASSLEGAPNTGELFF.

The V call is TRBV29-1, the J call TRBJ2-1; 10 bases agree with TRBD2. This CDR3 contains 15 residues. The germline V gene has CDR1 SQVTM and CDR2 ANQGSEA. V was clipped by 2 bases and J by 7 bases; unmatched bases: 8. The CDR3 is CSVERQRGGLNEQFF. The CDR3 nucleotides read TGCAGCGTTGAACGGCAGCGGGGGGGCCTAAATGAGCAGTTCTTC.

The chain couples TRBV5-6 to TRBJ2-5; 7 bases line up with TRBD2. Trimming took 2 bases from V and 4 from J; bases not matched to a gene: 14. Germline values: CDR1 SGHDT, CDR2 YYEEEE. The CDR3 totals 17 residues. Here the CDR3 reads CASSLDWGGGRGETQYF. The DNA of the CDR3 is TGTGCCAGCAGCTTAGATTGGGGCGGGGGAAGAGGAGAGACCCAGTACTTC.

The V call is TRBV5-4, the J call TRBJ2-5; D remains ambiguous. CDR3 size: 13 residues. Trimming took 0 bases from V and 5 from J, leaving 8 bases between them. The V gene's germline CDR1 is SGHNT and CDR2 YYREEE (reference sequence). This CDR3 reads CASSLERRETQYF. The DNA of the CDR3 is TGTGCCAGCAGCTTGGAGAGGCGGGAGACCCAGTACTTC.

The V and J genes are TRBV28 and TRBJ1-3, with TRBD1 matching over 7 bases. The CDR3 length is 16 residues. Germline lookup yields CDR1 MDHEN and CDR2 SYDVKM. J gave up 0 bases and V 4 bases, and 6 bases lay outside the gene matches. The CDR3 region has the DNA TGTGCCAGCAGTTCCCCCCGGGACAGCTCTGGAAACACCATATATTTT. The encoded protein is CASSSPRDSSGNTIYF.

The chain joins TRBV29-1 to TRBJ1-2; D gene ambiguous. Germline V gene data show CDR1 as SQVTM and CDR2 as ANQGSEA. The CDR3 totals 14 residues. Trimming took off 0 bases at V and 7 bases at J, with 15 bases between the two ends. CDR3 in DNA: TGCAGCGTTGAAGACACAGTGGGTCGGGGTGGCTACACCTTC. It specifies CSVEDTVGRGGYTF. Full variable domain (remainder filled in from reference TRBV29-1 and TRBJ1-2): SAVISQKPSRDICQRGTSLTIQCQVDSQVTMMFWYRQQPGQSLTLIATANQGSEATYESGFVIDKFPISRPNLTFSTLTVSNMSPEDSSIYLCSVEDTVGRGGYTFGSGTRLTVV.

This clone occurred once. The chain combines TRBV28 with TRBJ2-2, with no clear D. The CDR3 consists of 13 residues. Trimming removed 5 bases at V and 3 bases at J, with 7 bases between. Per the germline V gene, CDR1 is MDHEN and CDR2 is SYDVKM. The CDR3: CASSLGYTGELFF. The CDR3 DNA is TGTGCCAGCAGTCTCGGTTACACCGGGGAGCTGTTTTTT.

There are a few counts of this clone. The CDR3 sequence: CASSSRGAREQFF. The CDR3 nucleotides read TGTGCCAGCAGCTCGCGGGGGGCCCGGGAGCAGTTCTTC. The V call is TRBV7-3, the J call TRBJ2-1, with 8 bases identical to TRBD2. The CDR3 spans 13 residues. Unmatched junction bases numbered 6, after V lost 4 bases and J lost 10 bases. Germline CDR1 is SGHTA and CDR2 is FQGTGA.

The CDR3 region has the DNA TGCGCCAGTTCCTTGTCGGCAGGGGATTATGGCTACACCTTC. This encodes CASSLSAGDYGYTF. The chain joins TRBV5-1 to TRBJ1-2; D is possibly TRBD1 (6 bases). CDR1 and CDR2 (germline): SGHRS, YFSETQ. The CDR3 covers 14 residues. The V end was cut by 8 bases, the J end by 5 bases, with 19 bases between.

J is TRBJ1-5 and V is TRBV30, with D possibly matching TRBD1 (5 bases). Per the germline V gene, CDR1 is GTSNPN and CDR2 is SVGIG (reference sequence). The CDR3 runs 16 residues. Between the trimmed V and J ends, which lost 2 bases and 4 bases, there was a span of 18 bases. This chain's CDR3 is CAWSPSSVQANQPQHF. CDR3 nucleotides: TGTGCCTGGAGTCCCTCCAGCGTACAGGCGAATCAGCCCCAGCATTTT.

V usage is TRBV6-1 and J usage is TRBJ1-1, with TRBD1 matching over 8 bases. This CDR3 is 15 amino acids long. Germline trimming cut 2 bases from V and 4 bases from J; bases unmatched to any gene: 6. CDR1 and CDR2 (germline): MNHNS, SASEGT. DNA for the CDR3: TGTGCCAGCAGTGAATTGGCCAGGGGGCGCACTGAAGCTTTCTTT. Encoded protein: CASSELARGRTEAFF.

The chain employs TRBV14 and TRBJ1-2; 7 bases line up with TRBD1. The CDR3 is 14 amino acids. V was clipped by 2 bases and J by 4 bases; unmatched bases: 4. The germline CDR1 and CDR2 sequences are SGHDN and FVKESK. CDR3 nucleotide sequence: TGTGCCAGCAGCCAACTAACAGGGGTCTATGGCTACACCTTC. Translating it yields CASSQLTGVYGYTF.